This paragraph covers one T cell receptor (beta chain) sequence. Reprocessing the 5' RACE reads, TCRdb reports a single entry for every CDR3 protein and omits DNA. Its clone listing holds around 410,000 distinct CDR3 sequences. This record comes from a study of monozygotic twins with inflammatory bowel disease. The germline V gene has CDR1 SGHVS and CDR2 FNYEAQ. The CDR3 runs to 17 residues. Sequencing was done on a sample of blood. The clonotype comes from a human donor with ulcerative colitis or Crohn's disease, or a healthy co-twin of an affected twin (not recorded which). The chain carries TRBV7-6 and TRBJ2-2; TCRdb outputs TRBD1, but without DNA this stays unchecked. This chain's CDR3 is CASSLAELQGATGELFF.